The entry below gives a single T cell receptor (beta chain) sequence along with its context. Its cognate antigen is unknown. RNA transcripts were the template for amplifying TCR beta CDR3 regions. RT-PCR in the first round (using the HTBI primer set) targeted the TCR CDR3. TCRdb reprocessed the multiplex PCR reads with MiXCR, giving one entry per CDR3 protein. The sample consists of around 300,000 distinct CDR3 sequences, roughly 22% of them appearing once. The sample is drawn from a study of T cells in Graves' hyperthyroidism and ophthalmopathy. Around 9.9 ml of fresh peripheral blood supplied the PBMCs. The V gene's germline CDR1 is MGHDK and CDR2 SYGVNS. The V gene lost 3 bases and the J gene lost 1 base, with 12 bases spanning the gap. The CDR3 covers 15 residues. Findings of the study overall: The majority of expanded thyroid clonotypes above 0.001 also appeared in blood.

Sequenced sample: blood. The receptor's source is a man aged 30 to 45 with Graves' ophthalmopathy. The chain carries TRBV25-1 and TRBJ2-5, with D tentatively TRBD2 (5 bases). CDR3 sequence (DNA): TGTGCCAGCAGTGAGCCTGGACTGCCCCAAGAGACCCAGTACTTC. Translating it yields CASSEPGLPQETQYF.